One and the same sample provided the 17 T cell receptor beta chains below, sequenced in a study of T cell responses to AZD1222 COVID-19 vaccine. Some clones are missing from TCRdb's copy, which holds only in-frame ones; the method was immunoSEQ multiplex PCR. The sample gives about 150,000 clones, roughly 90% of which show up once; approximately 1.8% is in the top ten. The sample here was peripheral blood, taken on day 0 of AZD1222 vaccination. The receptor set was obtained from an adult in good health.

The CDR3 nucleotides read TGTGCCACCAGTGCGGTAGCGGGTGGGCTGGGCAGCACAGATACGCAGTATTTT. This sequence encodes CATSAVAGGLGSTDTQYF. The chain couples TRBV24-1 to TRBJ2-3; 7 bases line up with TRBD2. Germline loops: CDR1 KGHDR, CDR2 SFDVKD. This CDR3 spans 18 amino acids. Trimming at V came to 5 bases and at J to 0 bases, leaving 13 bases not matched to a gene.

This chain connects TRBV7-2 to TRBJ1-1; 7 positions agree with TRBD1. V trimming: 1 base; J trimming: 3 bases; junction bases outside the gene matches: 2. The germline gives CDR1 SGHTA, CDR2 FQGNSA. The CDR3 covers 14 residues. The CDR3 reads CASSLDRGYTEAFF. In DNA, the CDR3 is TGTGCCAGCAGCTTAGACAGGGGTTACACTGAAGCTTTCTTT.

The chain has TRBV5-1 and TRBJ2-6; possible D gene TRBD1, 6 bases. Looked up from germline, CDR1 is SGHRS and CDR2 is YFSETQ. This CDR3 is built from 17 residues. Trimming removed 0 bases from V and 2 bases from J, with 12 bases in between. The CDR3 sequence: CASSLGQGNTGANVLTF. The CDR3 DNA follows: TGCGCCAGCAGCTTGGGGCAGGGGAACACTGGGGCCAACGTCCTGACTTTC.

The chain employs TRBV19 and TRBJ2-5, with D hard to call. The CDR3 spans 14 residues. The V and J ends lost 4 bases and 1 base respectively, with 10 bases between them. The germline V gene has CDR1 LNHDA and CDR2 SQIVND (reference sequence). CDR3 sequence reads: CASSNGVPQETQYF. Here the CDR3 DNA reads TGTGCCAGTAGTAATGGCGTTCCCCAAGAGACCCAGTACTTC.

The rearrangement uses TRBV11-2 and TRBJ2-7; 8 bases match TRBD1. The CDR3 has 14 amino acids. The germline V gene encodes CDR1 SGHAT and CDR2 FQNNGV. Unmatched junction bases numbered 7, after V lost 6 bases and J lost 3 bases. The CDR3 DNA reads TGTGCCAGCAGGACGGACAGGGTAGTCTACGAGCAGTACTTC. Its translation: CASRTDRVVYEQYF.

This rearrangement joins TRBV7-9 to TRBJ2-2, with D unclear. The ends were cut back, 3 bases at V and 1 base at J, with 9 bases in the middle. Germline lookup yields CDR1 SEHNR and CDR2 FQNEAQ (reference sequence). CDR3 length equals 15 residues. The CDR3 here is CASSFLVGNTGELFF. Here the CDR3 DNA reads TGTGCCAGCAGCTTCCTAGTGGGGAACACCGGGGAGCTGTTTTTT.

The J gene is TRBJ1-5, the V gene TRBV10-1; D is unclear. Germline assignment: CDR1 WNHNN and CDR2 SYGVQD (reference sequence). The CDR3 sequence is 14 residues long. V gave up 8 bases and J gave up 3 bases, with 14 bases separating them. The CDR3 nucleotides are TGCGCCAGCGATGGGTCTACACTCAATCAGCCCCAGCATTTT. It specifies CASDGSTLNQPQHF.

The chain uses TRBV4-2 and TRBJ2-3; no clear D. There are 13 residues in the CDR3. Germline V gives CDR1 LGHNA, CDR2 YNFKEQ. V lost 0 bases, J lost 7 bases, and 8 bases lay in between. Here the CDR3 reads CASSQDVLYTQYF. Here the CDR3 DNA reads TGTGCCAGCAGCCAAGACGTCCTTTATACGCAGTATTTT.

The count of this clone is one. CDR3 coding DNA: TGTGCCAGCAGCAACCTGGACAGGGGAGCCTATGGCTACACCTTC. It is translated as CASSNLDRGAYGYTF. The chain links TRBV5-4 to TRBJ1-2; 9 nucleotides align to TRBD1. Germline CDR1 and CDR2: SGHNT and YYREEE (reference sequence). The CDR3 has 15 amino acids. The junction had 8 bases not matched to a gene; V was cut back by 4 bases and J by 4 bases.

This rearrangement joins TRBV11-2 to TRBJ2-1; 11 bases match TRBD2. The V segment lost 3 bases and the J segment 5 bases; nucleotides outside the gene matches: 12. The CDR3 is made up of 18 amino acids. Germline-derived CDR1 and CDR2 are SGHAT and FQNNGV. The CDR3 region has the DNA TGTGCCAGCAGCTTCCTAGCGGGGGGCCTAACTAATGACAATGAGCAGTTCTTC. Its protein is CASSFLAGGLTNDNEQFF.

The chain employs TRBV20-1 and TRBJ2-7; D tentatively reads TRBD1 or TRBD2 (5 bases each). The CDR3 contains 12 residues. Trimming left V 3 bases short and J 7 bases short, with 13 bases between. Germline-derived CDR1 and CDR2 are DFQATT and SNEGSKA (reference sequence). CDR3 loop: CSASGGRGEQYF. The CDR3 DNA reads as TGCAGTGCTAGTGGGGGAAGGGGAGAGCAGTACTTC.

The genes are TRBV19 and TRBJ1-2; 12 positions agree with TRBD1. This CDR3 spans 14 amino acids. From germline, CDR1 is LNHDA and CDR2 SQIVND (reference sequence). Losses at the gene ends were 6 bases for V and 8 bases for J; bases not matched to a gene: 7. The CDR3 sequence is CASRSGQGAGGYTF. The CDR3 coding sequence is TGTGCCAGTAGATCGGGACAGGGGGCAGGCGGCTACACCTTC. Full variable domain (rest looked up from reference TRBV19 and TRBJ1-2): DGGITQSPKYLFRKEGQNVTLSCEQNLNHDAMYWYRQDPGQGLRLIYYSQIVNDFQKGDIAEGYSVSREKKESFPLTVTSAQKNPTAFYLCASRSGQGAGGYTFGSGTRLTVV.

The gene calls are TRBV12-3 or TRBV12-4 and TRBJ1-1, with TRBD1 as a possible D gene (6 bases). Trimming left V 5 bases short and J 11 bases short, with 12 bases between. The CDR3 totals 11 residues. CDR3 nucleotides: TGTGCCAGCAGTATAACAGGGACCGCTTTCTTT. Amino acid sequence: CASSITGTAFF.

The chain uses TRBV7-2 and TRBJ2-3; the D gene is possibly TRBD2 (6 bases). The V gene lost 1 base and the J gene lost 4 bases, with 9 bases spanning the gap. This CDR3 spans 14 amino acids. Germline CDR1 is SGHTA and CDR2 is FQGNSA. The CDR3 DNA reads TGTGCCAGCAGCTTAGGGGCGGGGTCAGATACGCAGTATTTT. This sequence encodes CASSLGAGSDTQYF.

The V gene is TRBV5-4, the J gene TRBJ1-1; 9 nucleotides align to TRBD1. The junction had 12 bases not matched to a gene; V was cut back by 4 bases and J by 5 bases. Germline V gene lookup returns CDR1 SGHNT and CDR2 YYREEE (reference sequence). This CDR3 has 16 amino acids. CDR3 sequence (DNA): TGTGCCAGCAGCGATGGACAGGGGTTGGTGGGAACTGAAGCTTTCTTT. Encoded protein: CASSDGQGLVGTEAFF.

This clone was counted once. This chain uses TRBV27 with TRBJ1-2; 8 bases agree with TRBD1. The V segment lost 6 bases and the J segment 4 bases; nucleotides outside the gene matches: 16. The CDR3 consists of 17 residues. CDR1 is MNHEY and CDR2 is SMNVEV in the germline V gene (reference sequence). The CDR3: CASRVDRGELKGYGYTF. The CDR3 DNA reads TGTGCCAGCAGGGTAGACAGGGGAGAGCTCAAGGGCTATGGCTACACCTTC.

The V gene is TRBV4-3, the J gene TRBJ2-2, with TRBD1 as a possible D gene (5 bases). The CDR3 sequence is 15 residues long. V was shortened by 0 bases and J by 5 bases, with 10 bases between the two germline ends. Per the germline V gene, CDR1 is LGHNA and CDR2 is YSLEER. This chain's CDR3 is CASSQDRVETGELFF. CDR3 DNA sequence: TGCGCCAGCAGCCAAGACAGGGTGGAAACCGGGGAGCTGTTTTTT.